This passage covers 30 T cell receptor beta chains from one sample sequenced in a study of regulatory T cells in long-lasting Graves disease. Combining iRepertoire HTBI primers with Arm-PCR of CDR3 regions, the authors built TCR beta libraries. TCRdb reprocessed the multiplex PCR reads via MiXCR and lists one record per CDR3 protein. The data contain hundreds of thousands of distinct CDR3 sequences, about 15% of them singletons. Specified time point: newly diagnosed GD, antithyroid drugs for less than 3 months. The authors made the TCR library using RNA they extracted from PBMCs. These same records also appear under a second study, on T cells in Graves' hyperthyroidism and ophthalmopathy.

Sequences were derived from peripheral blood mononuclear cells (PBMCs), sampled at new diagnosis, from a patient treated with antithyroid drugs. Receptors were obtained from a woman aged 35 to 59 with Graves disease.

This clonotype was recorded a few times. J is TRBJ1-2 and V is TRBV30, with D possibly being TRBD1 (5 bases). The CDR3 totals 13 residues. The V gene's germline CDR1 is GTSNPN and CDR2 SVGIG (reference sequence). Trimming left V 4 bases short and J 6 bases short, with 15 bases between. CDR3 residues: CAWNLGGWHGYTF. CDR3 nucleotides: TGTGCCTGGAATCTCGGGGGTTGGCATGGCTACACCTTC.

The chain employs TRBV3-1 and TRBJ1-2; D possibly corresponds to TRBD1 (5 bases). The length of the CDR3 is 13 residues. Germline lookup yields CDR1 LGHDT and CDR2 YNNKEL (reference sequence). V was clipped by 4 bases and J by 8 bases, with 14 bases between them. The CDR3 region is CASSPGGVLGYTF. CDR3 bases: TGTGCCAGCAGCCCGGGAGGGGTTTTAGGCTACACCTTC.

This clonotype was counted many times. The genes are TRBV15 and TRBJ2-7; 12 bases match TRBD2. The germline gives CDR1 LNHNV, CDR2 YYDKDF (reference sequence). Trimming cost V 3 bases and J 6 bases; bases outside gene matches: 9. The length of the CDR3 is 16 residues. CDR3 sequence: CATSSPRLAGVGEQYF. DNA for the CDR3: TGTGCCACCAGCAGCCCCCGACTAGCGGGGGTAGGCGAGCAGTACTTC.

V is TRBV19 and J is TRBJ1-5; 7 nucleotides agree with TRBD1. The germline V gene has CDR1 LNHDA and CDR2 SQIVND (reference sequence). V lost 6 bases to trimming and J lost 0 bases; unmatched junction nucleotides: 5. The CDR3 is made up of 15 amino acids. Here the CDR3 reads CASRRGQYSNQPQHF. CDR3 in DNA: TGTGCCAGTAGGAGGGGACAGTATAGCAATCAGCCCCAGCATTTT. Full variable domain (missing parts from reference TRBV19 and TRBJ1-5): DGGITQSPKYLFRKEGQNVTLSCEQNLNHDAMYWYRQDPGQGLRLIYYSQIVNDFQKGDIAEGYSVSREKKESFPLTVTSAQKNPTAFYLCASRRGQYSNQPQHFGDGTRLSIL.

This clonotype has just a few counts. This sequence joins TRBV9 and TRBJ2-3; D unclear. The J call may be faulty, since TRBJ2-7 better matches the DNA end. This CDR3 is 13 amino acids long. CDR1 and CDR2 from the germline V gene are SGDLS and YYNGEE. CDR3 nucleotides: TGTGCCAGCAGCGTAGTGGATGGCTACGAGCAGTACTTC. Protein product: CASSVVDGYEQYF.

Here the CDR3 DNA reads TGCGCCAGCAGCCTCAAGGGGTGGGACAGCAATCAGCCCCAGCATTTT. Translating gives CASSLKGWDSNQPQHF. J is TRBJ1-5 and V is TRBV4-1; D may be TRBD1 (5 bases). Germline V gene data show CDR1 as MGHRA and CDR2 as YSYEKL. Trimming removed 4 bases from V and 1 base from J, with 14 bases in between. This CDR3 contains 16 residues.

The table lists this clonotype with many counts. The rearrangement links TRBV12-3 or TRBV12-4 to TRBJ1-6, with D unresolved. Deletions cut 3 bases from V and 5 bases from J, with 11 bases between. There are 15 residues in the CDR3. CDR3 DNA sequence: TGTGCCAGCAGTTTCAGAGTTGGGGATAATTCACCCCTCCACTTT. Translated, it gives CASSFRVGDNSPLHF.

This clonotype was seen repeatedly, ten times or more. The CDR3 here is CASSASGGSTDTQYF. CDR3 DNA: TGTGCCAGCTCAGCCAGCGGGGGGAGCACAGATACGCAGTATTTT. The chain joins TRBV18 to TRBJ2-3, with TRBD2 matching 9 bases. The CDR3 loop spans 15 amino acids. Per germline, CDR1 KGHSH and CDR2 LQKENI. V trimming: 5 bases; J trimming: 0 bases; junction bases outside the gene matches: 3. Filled out from reference TRBV18 and TRBJ2-3, the complete variable domain reads NAGVMQNPRHLVRRRGQEARLRCSPMKGHSHVYWYRQLPEEGLKFMVYLQKENIIDESGMPKERFSAEFPKEGPSILRIQQVVRGDSAAYFCASSASGGSTDTQYFGPGTRLTVL.

This clonotype has only one observation. This chain links TRBV7-9 with TRBJ1-2; TRBD1 might be the D (5 bases). The CDR3 extends over 15 amino acids. Looked up from germline, CDR1 is SEHNR and CDR2 is FQNEAQ (reference sequence). The V end lost 7 bases, the J end lost 1 base, and 16 bases lay between the germline ends. The CDR3 loop reads CASNPGLSVNYGYTF. The CDR3 nucleotides are TGTGCCAGCAACCCGGGACTCTCCGTTAACTATGGCTACACCTTC. Looking up the rest from reference TRBV7-9 and TRBJ1-2 gives the full variable domain: DTGVSQNPRHKITKRGQNVTFRCDPISEHNRLYWYRQTLGQGPEFLTYFQNEAQLEKSRLLSDRFSAERPKGSFSTLEIQRTEQGDSAMYLCASNPGLSVNYGYTFGSGTRLTVV.

This clonotype was counted only a few times. V usage is TRBV20-1 and J usage is TRBJ1-5, with D uncertain. Trimming took off 4 bases at V and 8 bases at J, with 18 bases between the two ends. The CDR3 runs 14 residues. CDR1 is DFQATT, CDR2 SNEGSKA, per germline (reference sequence). For the CDR3, the DNA is TGCAGTGCTATTGATTGGGAAGGGCGGGAGCCCCAGCATTTT. This codes for CSAIDWEGREPQHF.

The chain links TRBV30 to TRBJ1-2, with D maybe TRBD1 (6 bases). Germline CDR1 reads GTSNPN; CDR2 reads SVGIG (reference sequence). Trimming took off 8 bases at V and 0 bases at J, with 22 bases between the two ends. This CDR3 is 16 amino acids long. DNA of the CDR3: TGTGCCAGTAGTATGGGGCAGGGGTCAGCTAACTATGGCTACACCTTC. Its translation is CASSMGQGSANYGYTF.

Written as DNA, the CDR3 is TGTGCCAGCACCGGGGGGACTAGCGGGGTTCTCTCCTACAATGAGCAGTTCTTC. Its protein is CASTGGTSGVLSYNEQFF. The chain joins TRBV3-1 to TRBJ2-1, with 13 bases matching TRBD2. CDR1 and CDR2 from the germline V gene are LGHDT and YNNKEL (reference sequence). V lost 7 bases to trimming and J lost 0 bases; unmatched junction nucleotides: 9. The CDR3 has 18 amino acids.

As to this clonotype: This may stem from a read error, because a much larger clone lies one nucleotide away. The rearrangement joins TRBV5-1 to TRBJ1-1; no reliable D call. V gave up 1 base and J gave up 4 bases, with 11 bases separating them. The germline gives CDR1 SGHRS, CDR2 YFSETQ. The CDR3 is 14 amino acids. The CDR3 DNA sequence: TGCGCCAGCAGCTTGCGGGATAGCGGCACTGAAGCTTTCTTT. Translation gives CASSLRDSGTEAFF.

This clonotype turned up a few times. The chain combines TRBV6-2 or TRBV6-3 with TRBJ2-7, with TRBD1 matching 7 bases. Trimming took 5 bases from V and 3 from J; bases not matched to a gene: 7. Germline assignment: CDR1 MNHEY and CDR2 SVGEGT. The length of the CDR3 is 14 residues. This CDR3 reads CASSPQGFHYEQYF. CDR3 in DNA: TGTGCCAGCAGTCCACAGGGGTTCCACTACGAGCAGTACTTC.

This clonotype was counted a few times. Since a far larger clone is one base different, this is likely a read error. The chain employs TRBV2 and TRBJ2-7, with D possibly TRBD1 on 5 matching bases. V lost 5 bases, J lost 5 bases, and 19 bases lay in between. Germline V lookup: CDR1 SNHLY, CDR2 FYNNEI. CDR3 size: 15 residues. CDR3 coding DNA: TGTGCCAGCAGTCCTGGGCCAGGGCCCAGGAACGAGCAGTACTTC. It yields the protein CASSPGPGPRNEQYF.

In its sample, this clonotype was seen many times. The CDR3 spells CASSLAGIPRSYEQYF. The DNA of the CDR3 is TGTGCCAGCAGCTTGGCCGGGATCCCGAGGAGCTACGAGCAGTACTTC. The V and J genes are TRBV5-5 and TRBJ2-7; D might be TRBD2 (5 bases). The germline gives CDR1 SGHKS, CDR2 YYEKEE (reference sequence). Trimming removed 0 bases at V and 3 bases at J, with 16 bases between. The CDR3 length is 16 residues.

This chain's CDR3 is CASKPDREAGNQPQHF. In nucleotides, the CDR3 is TGTGCCAGCAAACCGGACAGGGAGGCGGGCAATCAGCCCCAGCATTTT. The V and J genes are TRBV2 and TRBJ1-5; 8 nucleotides match TRBD1. Looked up from germline, CDR1 is SNHLY and CDR2 is FYNNEI. V lost 7 bases to trimming and J lost 2 bases; unmatched junction nucleotides: 10. This CDR3 contains 16 residues. Full variable domain (outside the CDR3, taken from reference TRBV2 and TRBJ1-5): EPEVTQTPSHQVTQMGQEVILRCVPISNHLYFYWYRQILGQKVEFLVSFYNNEISEKSEIFDDQFSVERPDGSNFTLKIRSTKLEDSAMYFCASKPDREAGNQPQHFGDGTRLSIL.

The CDR3 protein is CATSRTGNSNQPQHF. In DNA form, the CDR3 reads TGTGCCACCAGCAGGACAGGAAATAGCAATCAGCCCCAGCATTTT. This chain connects TRBV15 to TRBJ1-5; the D gene is possibly TRBD1 (6 bases). CDR1 is LNHNV and CDR2 is YYDKDF in the germline V gene (reference sequence). This CDR3 region has 15 residues. Deletions cut 3 bases from V and 0 bases from J, with 9 bases between.

This clonotype occurred many times. V is TRBV18 and J is TRBJ1-2; possible D gene TRBD1, 5 bases. The germline gives CDR1 KGHSH, CDR2 LQKENI. The CDR3 length is 12 residues. Trimming removed 6 bases from V and 5 bases from J, with 10 bases in between. As DNA, the CDR3 is TGTGCCAGCTCGGACGGGGGGTATGGCTACACCTTC. Amino acids: CASSDGGYGYTF.

This clonotype was seen a few times. The chain links TRBV19 to TRBJ2-7; 9 nucleotides agree with TRBD2. Germline V gives CDR1 LNHDA, CDR2 SQIVND (reference sequence). The ends lost 5 bases at V and 7 bases at J; junction bases unmatched: 9. This CDR3 is built from 14 residues. CDR3 sequence: CASSLSSGVKEQYF. The CDR3 nucleotides are TGTGCCAGTAGTCTCTCTAGCGGGGTAAAGGAGCAGTACTTC.

This clonotype showed up many times. The chain combines TRBV11-3 with TRBJ2-2, with D perhaps matching TRBD1 (5 bases). V lost 5 bases, J lost 3 bases, and 10 bases lay in between. Germline V gene sequence: CDR1 SGHNT, CDR2 YENEEA. The CDR3 sequence is 14 residues long. In DNA form, the CDR3 reads TGTGCCAGCAGCCCGTCAGGGTACACCGGGGAGCTGTTTTTT. It is translated as CASSPSGYTGELFF.

This clonotype was seen ten or more times. The chain has TRBV28 and TRBJ1-4; TRBD1 matches 10 bases. V shed 4 bases and J 2 bases; nucleotides not matched to a gene: 10. Germline values: CDR1 MDHEN, CDR2 SYDVKM. The CDR3 extends over 18 amino acids. CDR3 protein: CASSSLTGGIGTNEKLFF. The CDR3 DNA reads as TGTGCCAGCAGTTCACTGACAGGGGGCATTGGGACTAATGAAAAACTGTTTTTT.

The sample holds a few counts of this clonotype. Here the CDR3 DNA reads TGCGCCAGCAGCTTGGGCAGTAGCACGAAAGAGACCCAGTACTTC. This gives the protein CASSLGSSTKETQYF. The V call is TRBV5-1, the J call TRBJ2-5; D ambiguous. Per the germline V gene, CDR1 is SGHRS and CDR2 is YFSETQ. CDR3 length: 15 amino acids. V was cut by 0 bases and J by 3 bases, with 12 bases left in between.

This clonotype has ten or more counts. This chain uses TRBV5-1 with TRBJ2-7; TRBD1 matches 7 bases. The CDR3 contains 14 residues. Germline CDR1 SGHRS, CDR2 YFSETQ. The trim removed 7 bases at V and 2 bases at J, leaving 9 bases unmatched. The CDR3 sequence: CASRVTGMAYEQYF. As DNA, the CDR3 is TGCGCCAGCCGAGTGACAGGGATGGCCTACGAGCAGTACTTC.

Ten or more counts support this clonotype. The chain joins TRBV12-3 or TRBV12-4 to TRBJ1-5; D is uncertain. The CDR3 is made up of 12 amino acids. Trimming took off 10 bases at V and 5 bases at J, with 12 bases between the two ends. The CDR3 nucleotides read TGTGCCACCGGACGTTTCGATCAGCCCCAGCATTTT. Amino acids: CATGRFDQPQHF.

This clonotype was seen only a few times. The V and J genes are TRBV28 and TRBJ2-3; TRBD1 or TRBD2 may be the D gene (5 bases each). With 7 bases removed from V and 6 bases from J, the gap between germline ends came to 23 bases. The CDR3 covers 16 residues. CDR1 and CDR2 (germline): MDHEN, SYDVKM. Written as DNA, the CDR3 is TGTGCCAGCACCCCTCTCGGGGACGCCCCATACGATACGCAGTATTTT. It specifies CASTPLGDAPYDTQYF. Full variable domain (rest looked up from reference TRBV28 and TRBJ2-3): DVKVTQSSRYLVKRTGEKVFLECVQDMDHENMFWYRQDPGLGLRLIYFSYDVKMKEKGDIPEGYSVSREKKERFSLILESASTNQTSMYLCASTPLGDAPYDTQYFGPGTRLTVL.

This clonotype has a handful of counts. The chain recombines TRBV29-1 with TRBJ2-1, with 8 bases lining up with TRBD1. The CDR3 length is 15 residues. Germline V gene data show CDR1 as SQVTM and CDR2 as ANQGSEA. V gave up 8 bases and J gave up 5 bases; unmatched junction bases: 14. For the CDR3, the DNA is TGCAGCAATATAGGCCCAGGGGGCGGCAACAATGAGCAGTTCTTC. Translation gives CSNIGPGGGNNEQFF.

This clonotype was observed at least ten times. The rearrangement joins TRBV2 to TRBJ2-6; D gene uncertain. Trimming shortened V by 7 bases and J by 1 base, and 8 bases separated the two germline ends. This CDR3 is built from 14 residues. Germline lookup yields CDR1 SNHLY and CDR2 FYNNEI. The CDR3 is CASMSRSGANVLTF. DNA for the CDR3: TGTGCCAGCATGAGCCGTTCTGGGGCCAACGTCCTGACTTTC.

The chain links TRBV15 to TRBJ2-1; D unclear. The V gene's germline CDR1 is LNHNV and CDR2 YYDKDF (reference sequence). The V end lost 3 bases, the J end lost 7 bases, and 7 bases lay between the germline ends. The CDR3 has 12 amino acids. CDR3 DNA sequence: TGTGCCACCAGCAGGCTGAATAATGAGCAGTTCTTC. Translation gives CATSRLNNEQFF.

This clonotype was seen many times. This rearrangement joins TRBV30 to TRBJ1-1; D call uncertain. CDR1 GTSNPN and CDR2 SVGIG come from the germline V gene (reference sequence). The V and J ends lost 0 bases and 4 bases respectively, with 6 bases between them. CDR3 length: 12 residues. The CDR3 coding sequence is TGTGCCTGGAGTGTACGGGGCACTGAAGCTTTCTTT. Translation: CAWSVRGTEAFF.